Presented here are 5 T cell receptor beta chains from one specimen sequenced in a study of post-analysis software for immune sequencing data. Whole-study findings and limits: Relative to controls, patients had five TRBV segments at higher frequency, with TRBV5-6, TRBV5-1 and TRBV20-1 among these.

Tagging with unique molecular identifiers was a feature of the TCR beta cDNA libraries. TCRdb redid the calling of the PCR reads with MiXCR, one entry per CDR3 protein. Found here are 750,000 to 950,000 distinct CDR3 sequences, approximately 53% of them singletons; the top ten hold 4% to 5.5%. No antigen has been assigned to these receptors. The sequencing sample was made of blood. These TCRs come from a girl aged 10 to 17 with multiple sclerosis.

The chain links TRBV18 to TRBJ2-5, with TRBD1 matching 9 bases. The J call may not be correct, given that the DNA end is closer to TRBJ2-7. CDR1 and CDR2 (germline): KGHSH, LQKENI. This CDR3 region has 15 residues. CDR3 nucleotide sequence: TGTGCCAGCTCACCGAGACAGGGGGGCGTCCACGAGCAGTACTTC. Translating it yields CASSPRQGGVHEQYF.

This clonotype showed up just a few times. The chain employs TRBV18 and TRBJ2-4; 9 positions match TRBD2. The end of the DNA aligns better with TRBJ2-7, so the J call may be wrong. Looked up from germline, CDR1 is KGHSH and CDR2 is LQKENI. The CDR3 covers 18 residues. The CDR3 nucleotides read TGTGCCAGCTCACCTCTTTTGACTAGCGGTCCCAGTGACTACGAGCAGTACTTC. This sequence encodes CASSPLLTSGPSDYEQYF.

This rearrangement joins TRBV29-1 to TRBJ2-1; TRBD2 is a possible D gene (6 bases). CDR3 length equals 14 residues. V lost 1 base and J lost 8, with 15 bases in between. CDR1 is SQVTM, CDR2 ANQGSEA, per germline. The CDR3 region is CSVEGAGPADEQFF. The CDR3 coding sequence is TGCAGCGTTGAAGGAGCGGGCCCTGCCGATGAGCAGTTCTTC.

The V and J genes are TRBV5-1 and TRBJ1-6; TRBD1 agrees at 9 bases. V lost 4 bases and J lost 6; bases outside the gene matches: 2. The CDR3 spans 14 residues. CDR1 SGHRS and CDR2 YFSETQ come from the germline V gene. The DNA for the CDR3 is TGCGCCAGCAGCGTGGACAGGGGTAATTCACCCCTCCACTTT. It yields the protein CASSVDRGNSPLHF.

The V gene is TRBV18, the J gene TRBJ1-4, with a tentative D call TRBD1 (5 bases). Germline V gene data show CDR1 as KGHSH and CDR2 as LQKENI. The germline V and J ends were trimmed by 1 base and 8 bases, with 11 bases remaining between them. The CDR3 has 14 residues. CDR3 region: CASSPRGTREKLFF. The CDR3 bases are TGTGCCAGCTCACCACGCGGGACGAGGGAAAAACTGTTTTTT. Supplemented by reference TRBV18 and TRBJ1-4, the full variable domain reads NAGVMQNPRHLVRRRGQEARLRCSPMKGHSHVYWYRQLPEEGLKFMVYLQKENIIDESGMPKERFSAEFPKEGPSILRIQQVVRGDSAAYFCASSPRGTREKLFFGSGTQLSVL.